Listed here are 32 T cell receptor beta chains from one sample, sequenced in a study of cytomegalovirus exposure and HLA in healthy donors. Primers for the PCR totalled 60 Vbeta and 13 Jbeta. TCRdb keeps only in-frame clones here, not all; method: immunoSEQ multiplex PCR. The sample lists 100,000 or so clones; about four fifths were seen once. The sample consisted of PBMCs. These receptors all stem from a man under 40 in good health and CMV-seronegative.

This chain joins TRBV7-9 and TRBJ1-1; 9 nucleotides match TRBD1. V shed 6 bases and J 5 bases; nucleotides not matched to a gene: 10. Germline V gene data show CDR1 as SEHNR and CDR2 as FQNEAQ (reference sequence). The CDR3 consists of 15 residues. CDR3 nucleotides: TGTGCCAGCAGAACCCGGGACAGGGAAGGAACTGAAGCTTTCTTT. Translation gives CASRTRDREGTEAFF.

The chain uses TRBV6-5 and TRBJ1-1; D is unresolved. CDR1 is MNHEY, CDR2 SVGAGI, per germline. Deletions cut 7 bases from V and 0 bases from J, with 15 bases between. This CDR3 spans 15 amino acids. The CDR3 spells CASTSGSIMNTEAFF. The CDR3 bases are TGTGCCAGCACCTCGGGTTCCATCATGAACACTGAAGCTTTCTTT.

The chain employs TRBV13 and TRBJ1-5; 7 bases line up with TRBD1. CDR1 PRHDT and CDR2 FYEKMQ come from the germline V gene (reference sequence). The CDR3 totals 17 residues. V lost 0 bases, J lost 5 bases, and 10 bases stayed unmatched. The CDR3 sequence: CASSLGMTGPFYQPQHF. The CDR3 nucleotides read TGTGCCAGCAGCTTAGGTATGACAGGGCCTTTTTATCAGCCCCAGCATTTT.

This CDR3 is CAISVGGTLNTEAFF. The DNA of the CDR3 is TGTGCCATCAGTGTTGGAGGGACGCTGAACACTGAAGCTTTCTTT. The chain recombines TRBV10-3 with TRBJ1-1; tentative D call: TRBD1 (5 bases). Germline loops: CDR1 ENHRY, CDR2 SYGVKD. Trimming removed 4 bases from V and 0 bases from J, with 12 bases in between. CDR3 length: 15 amino acids.

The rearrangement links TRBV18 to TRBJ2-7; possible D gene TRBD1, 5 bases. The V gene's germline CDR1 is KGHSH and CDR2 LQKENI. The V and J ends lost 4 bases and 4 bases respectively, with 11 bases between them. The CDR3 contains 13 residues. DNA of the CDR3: TGTGCCAGCTCACTGCAGGGTCTTTACGAGCAGTACTTC. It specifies CASSLQGLYEQYF.

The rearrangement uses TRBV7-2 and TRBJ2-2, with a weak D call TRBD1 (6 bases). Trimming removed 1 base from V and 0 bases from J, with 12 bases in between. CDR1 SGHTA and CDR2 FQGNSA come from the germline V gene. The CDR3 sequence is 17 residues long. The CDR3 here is CASSLEAGAANTGELFF. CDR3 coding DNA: TGTGCCAGCAGCTTAGAGGCAGGGGCCGCGAACACCGGGGAGCTGTTTTTT.

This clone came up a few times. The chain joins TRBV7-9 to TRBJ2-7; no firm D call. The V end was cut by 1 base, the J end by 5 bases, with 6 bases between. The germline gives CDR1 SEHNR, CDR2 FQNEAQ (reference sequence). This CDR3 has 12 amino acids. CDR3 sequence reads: CASSLDSNEQYF. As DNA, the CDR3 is TGTGCCAGCAGCTTAGACAGCAACGAGCAGTACTTC.

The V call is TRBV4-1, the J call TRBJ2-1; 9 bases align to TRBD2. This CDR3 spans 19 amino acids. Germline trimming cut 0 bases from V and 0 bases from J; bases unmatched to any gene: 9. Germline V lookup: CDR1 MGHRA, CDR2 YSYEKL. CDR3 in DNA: TGCGCCAGCAGCCAAGACCCCCTAGCGGGGTTAAGCTCCTACAATGAGCAGTTCTTC. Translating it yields CASSQDPLAGLSSYNEQFF.

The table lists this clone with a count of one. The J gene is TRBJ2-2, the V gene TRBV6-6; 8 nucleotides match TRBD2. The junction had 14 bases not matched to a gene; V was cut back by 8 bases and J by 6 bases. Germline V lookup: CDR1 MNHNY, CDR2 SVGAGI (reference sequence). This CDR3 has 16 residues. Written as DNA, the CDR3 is TGTGCCAGCGCAACCCCGGGACTAGGGTCTTCCGGGGAGCTGTTTTTT. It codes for CASATPGLGSSGELFF.

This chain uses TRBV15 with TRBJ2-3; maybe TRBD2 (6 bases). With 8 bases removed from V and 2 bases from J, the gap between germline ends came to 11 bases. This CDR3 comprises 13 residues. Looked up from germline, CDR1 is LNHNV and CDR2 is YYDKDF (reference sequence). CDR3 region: CATLLANTDTQYF. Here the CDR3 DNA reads TGTGCCACCCTCCTAGCGAACACAGATACGCAGTATTTT.

The CDR3 nucleotides read TGCGCCAGCAGCTTGGGGACAGGGAGCAATTCACCCCTCCACTTT. Its translation: CASSLGTGSNSPLHF. The V gene is TRBV5-1, the J gene TRBJ1-6; 8 nucleotides agree with TRBD1. The CDR3 extends over 15 amino acids. Germline lookup yields CDR1 SGHRS and CDR2 YFSETQ. After removal of 0 bases from V and 7 bases from J, the junction contained 3 bases not matched to a gene. Combining the CDR3 with reference TRBV5-1 and TRBJ1-6 gives the whole variable domain KAGVTQTPRYLIKTRGQQVTLSCSPISGHRSVSWYQQTPGQGLQFLFEYFSETQRNKGNFPGRFSGRQFSNSRSEMNVSTLELGDSALYLCASSLGTGSNSPLHFGNGTRLTVT.

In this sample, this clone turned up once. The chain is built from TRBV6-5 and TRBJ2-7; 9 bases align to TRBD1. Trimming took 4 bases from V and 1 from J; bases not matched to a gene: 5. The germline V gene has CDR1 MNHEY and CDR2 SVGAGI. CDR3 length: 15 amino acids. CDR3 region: CASSCGTGPSYEQYF. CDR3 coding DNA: TGTGCCAGCAGTTGCGGGACAGGGCCTTCCTACGAGCAGTACTTC.

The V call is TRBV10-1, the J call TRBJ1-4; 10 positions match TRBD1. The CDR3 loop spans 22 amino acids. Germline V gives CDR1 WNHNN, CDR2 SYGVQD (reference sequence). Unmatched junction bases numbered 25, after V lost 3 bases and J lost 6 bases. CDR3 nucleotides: TGCGCCAGCAGTGATTACGACCTTATAGAGGCTAGTTGCGGGACAGGGGATGAAAAACTGTTTTTT. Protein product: CASSDYDLIEASCGTGDEKLFF.

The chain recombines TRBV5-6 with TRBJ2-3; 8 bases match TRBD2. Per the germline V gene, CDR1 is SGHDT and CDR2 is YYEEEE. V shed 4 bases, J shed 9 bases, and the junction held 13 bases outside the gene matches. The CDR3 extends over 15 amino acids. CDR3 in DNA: TGTGCCAGCAGCAAACAACTAGCGGCAGTTGGGACGCAGTATTTT. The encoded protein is CASSKQLAAVGTQYF.

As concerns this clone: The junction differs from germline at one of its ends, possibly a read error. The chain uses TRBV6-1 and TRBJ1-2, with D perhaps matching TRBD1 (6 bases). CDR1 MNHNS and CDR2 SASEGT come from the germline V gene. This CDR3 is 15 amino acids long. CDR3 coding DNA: TGTGCCAGCACTACAAGCAGGGGAGCTAACTATGGCTGCACCTTC. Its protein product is CASTTSRGANYGCTF.

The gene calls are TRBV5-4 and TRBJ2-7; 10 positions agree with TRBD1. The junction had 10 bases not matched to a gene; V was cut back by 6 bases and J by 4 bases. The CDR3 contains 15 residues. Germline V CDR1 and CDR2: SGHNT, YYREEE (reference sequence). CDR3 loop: CASTLEGTGVYEQYF. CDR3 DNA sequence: TGTGCCAGCACCCTCGAAGGGACAGGGGTTTACGAGCAGTACTTC.

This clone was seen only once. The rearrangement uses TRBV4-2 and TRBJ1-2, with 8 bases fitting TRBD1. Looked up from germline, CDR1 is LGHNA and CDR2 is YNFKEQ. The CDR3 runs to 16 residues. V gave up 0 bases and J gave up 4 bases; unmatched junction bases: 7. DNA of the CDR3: TGTGCCAGCAGCCAAGATCGCTTCCAGGGGGCCTATGGCTACACCTTC. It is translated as CASSQDRFQGAYGYTF.

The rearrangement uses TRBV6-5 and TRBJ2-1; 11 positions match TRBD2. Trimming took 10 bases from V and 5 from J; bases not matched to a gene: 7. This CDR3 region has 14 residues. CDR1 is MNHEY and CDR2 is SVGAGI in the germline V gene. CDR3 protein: CATSGLAGNNEQFF. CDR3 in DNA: TGTGCCACCTCCGGACTAGCGGGTAACAATGAGCAGTTCTTC.

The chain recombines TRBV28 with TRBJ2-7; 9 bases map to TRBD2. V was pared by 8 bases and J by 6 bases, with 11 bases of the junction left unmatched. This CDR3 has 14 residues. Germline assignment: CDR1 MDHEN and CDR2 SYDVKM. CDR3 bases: TGTGCCAGCTTTAAAGCGGGAGGATCGGGCGAGCAGTACTTC. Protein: CASFKAGGSGEQYF.

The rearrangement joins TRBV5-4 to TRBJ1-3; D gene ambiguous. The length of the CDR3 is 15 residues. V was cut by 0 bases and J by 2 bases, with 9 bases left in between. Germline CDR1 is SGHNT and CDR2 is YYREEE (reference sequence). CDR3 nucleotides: TGTGCCAGCAGCTTGGGAGGGTCAACTGGAAACACCATATATTTT. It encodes CASSLGGSTGNTIYF. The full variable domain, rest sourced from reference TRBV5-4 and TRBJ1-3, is ETGVTQSPTHLIKTRGQQVTLRCSSQSGHNTVSWYQQALGQGPQFIFQYYREEENGRGNFPPRFSGLQFPNYSSELNVNALELDDSALYLCASSLGGSTGNTIYFGEGSWLTVV.

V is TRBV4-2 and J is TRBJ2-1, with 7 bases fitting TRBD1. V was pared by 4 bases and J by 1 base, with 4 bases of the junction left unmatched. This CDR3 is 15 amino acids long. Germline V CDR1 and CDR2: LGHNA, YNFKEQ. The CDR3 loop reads CASSLRQGSYNEQFF. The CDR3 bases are TGTGCCAGCAGCCTCCGACAGGGATCCTACAATGAGCAGTTCTTC.

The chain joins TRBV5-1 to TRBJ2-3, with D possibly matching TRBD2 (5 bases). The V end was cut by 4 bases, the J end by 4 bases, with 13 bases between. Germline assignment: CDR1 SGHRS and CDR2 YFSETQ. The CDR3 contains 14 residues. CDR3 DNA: TGCGCCAGCAGCGCGGGTGGGAGCGCAGATACGCAGTATTTT. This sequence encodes CASSAGGSADTQYF.

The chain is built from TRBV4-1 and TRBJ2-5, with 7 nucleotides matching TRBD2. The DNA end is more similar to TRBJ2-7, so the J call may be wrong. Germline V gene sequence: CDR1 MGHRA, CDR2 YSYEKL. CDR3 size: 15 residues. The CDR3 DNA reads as TGCGCCAGCAGCCAAGATTGGGAGGGAGACTACGAGCAGTACTTC. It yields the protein CASSQDWEGDYEQYF.

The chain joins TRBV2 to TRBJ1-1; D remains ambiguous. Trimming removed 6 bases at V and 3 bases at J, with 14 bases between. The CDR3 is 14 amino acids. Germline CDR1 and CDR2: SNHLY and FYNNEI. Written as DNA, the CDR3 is TGTGCCAGCAGGGCCTGGGCGTTGGACACTGAAGCTTTCTTT. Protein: CASRAWALDTEAFF.

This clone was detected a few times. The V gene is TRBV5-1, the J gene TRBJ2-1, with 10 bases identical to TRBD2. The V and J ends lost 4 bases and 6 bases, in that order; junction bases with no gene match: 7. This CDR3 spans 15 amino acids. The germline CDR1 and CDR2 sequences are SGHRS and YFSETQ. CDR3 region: CASSGAGTSANEQFF. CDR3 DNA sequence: TGCGCCAGCAGCGGGGCCGGGACTAGCGCCAATGAGCAGTTCTTC.

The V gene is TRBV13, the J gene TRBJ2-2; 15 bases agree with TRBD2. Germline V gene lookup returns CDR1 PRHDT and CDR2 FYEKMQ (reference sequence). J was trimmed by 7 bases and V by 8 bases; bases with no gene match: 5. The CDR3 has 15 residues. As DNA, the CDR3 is TGTGCCAGCCCCGGGACTAGCGGGAGGCGCGGGGAGCTGTTTTTT. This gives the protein CASPGTSGRRGELFF.

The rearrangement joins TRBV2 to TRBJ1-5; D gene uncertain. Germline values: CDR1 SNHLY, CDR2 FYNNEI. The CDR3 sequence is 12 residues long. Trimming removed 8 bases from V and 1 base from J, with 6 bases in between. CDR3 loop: CASDLSNQPQHF. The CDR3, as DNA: TGTGCCAGCGACTTAAGCAATCAGCCCCAGCATTTT. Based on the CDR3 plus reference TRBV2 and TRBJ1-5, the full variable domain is EPEVTQTPSHQVTQMGQEVILRCVPISNHLYFYWYRQILGQKVEFLVSFYNNEISEKSEIFDDQFSVERPDGSNFTLKIRSTKLEDSAMYFCASDLSNQPQHFGDGTRLSIL.

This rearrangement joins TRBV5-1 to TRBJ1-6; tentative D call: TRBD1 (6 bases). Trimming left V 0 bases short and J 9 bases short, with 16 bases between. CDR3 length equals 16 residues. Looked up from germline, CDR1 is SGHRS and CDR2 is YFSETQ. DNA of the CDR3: TGCGCCAGCAGCTTGGGACCCGGGGACAACACTTCACCCCTCCACTTT. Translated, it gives CASSLGPGDNTSPLHF.

CDR3 DNA sequence: TGTGCCAGCAGGGAGGCAGCAGCCTACGAGCAGTACTTC. It translates to CASREAAAYEQYF. The chain links TRBV25-1 to TRBJ2-7, with D tentatively TRBD2 (5 bases). The CDR3 is 13 amino acids. V gave up 6 bases and J gave up 2 bases, with 11 bases separating them. Looked up from germline, CDR1 is MGHDK and CDR2 is SYGVNS.

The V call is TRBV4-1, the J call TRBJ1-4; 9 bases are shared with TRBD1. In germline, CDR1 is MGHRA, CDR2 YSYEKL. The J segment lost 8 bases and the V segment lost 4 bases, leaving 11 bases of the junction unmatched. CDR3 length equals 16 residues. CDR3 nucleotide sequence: TGCGCCAGCAGCCGCAGTCCGGGACAGGGAGCAGAAAAACTGTTTTTT. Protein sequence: CASSRSPGQGAEKLFF.

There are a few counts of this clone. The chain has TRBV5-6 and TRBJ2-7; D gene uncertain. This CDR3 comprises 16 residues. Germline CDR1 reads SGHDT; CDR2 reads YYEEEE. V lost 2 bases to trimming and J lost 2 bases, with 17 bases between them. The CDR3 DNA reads TGTGCCAGCAGCTTAGAAAAAGGTGGGCCAACCTACGAGCAGTACTTC. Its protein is CASSLEKGGPTYEQYF.

The CDR3, as DNA: TGTGCCAGTAGGGAAGGGGCTTACTCCTACAATGAGCAGTTCTTC. It encodes CASREGAYSYNEQFF. The chain uses TRBV19 and TRBJ2-1; D perhaps matches TRBD1 (5 bases). Trimming cost V 6 bases and J 0 bases, with 12 bases left between them. Germline values: CDR1 LNHDA, CDR2 SQIVND (reference sequence). This CDR3 has 15 residues.